This T cell receptor (beta chain) is drawn from a study of T cells after yellow fever vaccination. TCRdb independently ran MiXCR on the 5' RACE reads; one entry per CDR3 protein. Of 250,000 to 300,000 distinct CDR3 sequences listed, 13% are singletons. General study points: In FACS-sorted repertoires, abundant clonotypes from the bulk population could appear as contaminants.

The table lists this clonotype with many counts. Antigen specificity is unknown. The CDR3 has 15 residues. The junction had 5 bases not matched to a gene; V was cut back by 6 bases and J by 2 bases. Germline V gene data show CDR1 as GTSNPN and CDR2 as SVGIG (reference sequence). The chain is built from TRBV30 and TRBJ2-1; TRBD2 matches 12 bases. The clonotype comes from a man younger than 45 who received the YFV17D yellow fever vaccine. The input for sequencing was CD4+ T cells sorted from PBMCs, taken 45 days after the yellow fever booster vaccination. The CDR3 spells CACTGLAGTYNEQFF. CDR3 DNA: TGTGCCTGTACCGGACTAGCGGGGACCTACAATGAGCAGTTCTTC.